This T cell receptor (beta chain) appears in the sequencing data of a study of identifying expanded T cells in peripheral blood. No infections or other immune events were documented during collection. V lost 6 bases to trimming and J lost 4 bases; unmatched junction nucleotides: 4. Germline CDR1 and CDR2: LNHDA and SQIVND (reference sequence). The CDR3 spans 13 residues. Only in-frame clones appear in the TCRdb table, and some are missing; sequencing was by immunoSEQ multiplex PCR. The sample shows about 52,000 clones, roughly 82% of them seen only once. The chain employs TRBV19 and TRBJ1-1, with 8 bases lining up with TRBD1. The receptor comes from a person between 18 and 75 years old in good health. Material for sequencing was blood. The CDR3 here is CASRDRDLTEAFF. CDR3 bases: TGTGCCAGTAGGGACAGGGATCTCACTGAAGCTTTCTTT.